The 24 T cell receptor beta chains below all came from one sample that was sequenced in a study of control samples from healthy donors and cancer patients. The assay was immunoSEQ multiplex PCR, and TCRdb's table has in-frame clones only and misses some. The table records around 150,000 clones, about 86% of them present only once. The sequenced sample consisted of blood. These receptors were taken from a man between 18 and 29 years old in good health.

The chain employs TRBV6-5 and TRBJ2-3, with D unclear. CDR1 is MNHEY, CDR2 SVGAGI, per germline. With 4 bases removed from V and 2 bases from J, the gap between germline ends came to 4 bases. The length of the CDR3 is 12 residues. Here the CDR3 DNA reads TGTGCCAGCAGTTCAACCACAGATACGCAGTATTTT. This sequence encodes CASSSTTDTQYF.

CDR3 nucleotide sequence: TGTGCCTGGACAGCAGGGGAACTGAACACTGAAGCTTTCTTT. This sequence encodes CAWTAGELNTEAFF. J is TRBJ1-1 and V is TRBV30, with a tentative D call TRBD1 (6 bases). In germline, CDR1 is GTSNPN, CDR2 SVGIG (reference sequence). With 4 bases removed from V and 0 bases from J, the gap between germline ends came to 12 bases. This CDR3 comprises 14 residues.

This chain joins TRBV19 and TRBJ2-7; D is tentatively TRBD1 or TRBD2 (5 bases each). The CDR3 runs to 14 residues. Germline assignment: CDR1 LNHDA and CDR2 SQIVND (reference sequence). With 4 bases removed from V and 0 bases from J, the gap between germline ends came to 10 bases. CDR3 coding DNA: TGTGCCAGTAGTAGGGGACCGAGCTCCTACGAGCAGTACTTC. Amino acid sequence: CASSRGPSSYEQYF. The full variable domain, its missing parts supplied by reference TRBV19 and TRBJ2-7, is DGGITQSPKYLFRKEGQNVTLSCEQNLNHDAMYWYRQDPGQGLRLIYYSQIVNDFQKGDIAEGYSVSREKKESFPLTVTSAQKNPTAFYLCASSRGPSSYEQYFGPGTRLTVT.

The chain recombines TRBV27 with TRBJ2-3; D is uncertain. Germline CDR1 MNHEY, CDR2 SMNVEV (reference sequence). Trimming removed 5 bases from V and 0 bases from J, with 6 bases in between. This CDR3 has 13 residues. In nucleotides, the CDR3 is TGTGCCAGCAGTACCGACAGCACAGATACGCAGTATTTT. Protein: CASSTDSTDTQYF.

The chain combines TRBV3-1 (or the pseudogene TRBV3-2) with TRBJ2-7, with D unresolved. This CDR3 is 17 amino acids long. V lost 0 bases to trimming and J lost 4 bases, with 19 bases between them. The germline V gene encodes CDR1 LGHDT and CDR2 YNNKEL (reference sequence). CDR3 residues: CASSQEGARPIPYEQYF. The CDR3 DNA reads as TGTGCCAGCAGCCAAGAAGGCGCCCGACCTATCCCTTACGAGCAGTACTTC.

The chain couples TRBV7-9 to TRBJ1-3; maybe TRBD1 (5 bases). This CDR3 has 16 amino acids. Per germline, CDR1 SEHNR and CDR2 FQNEAQ (reference sequence). The germline V and J ends were trimmed by 5 bases and 0 bases, with 14 bases remaining between them. The CDR3 DNA sequence: TGTGCCAGCAGCCTCTTGTCAGGGAACTCTGGAAACACCATATATTTT. Amino acids: CASSLLSGNSGNTIYF. Together with reference TRBV7-9 and TRBJ1-3, the CDR3 gives the full variable domain: DTGVSQNPRHKITKRGQNVTFRCDPISEHNRLYWYRQTLGQGPEFLTYFQNEAQLEKSRLLSDRFSAERPKGSFSTLEIQRTEQGDSAMYLCASSLLSGNSGNTIYFGEGSWLTVV.

The chain couples TRBV5-5 to TRBJ2-7; no clear D gene. The CDR3 length is 12 residues. The germline V and J ends were trimmed by 0 bases and 6 bases, with 7 bases remaining between them. Germline V lookup: CDR1 SGHKS, CDR2 YYEKEE (reference sequence). The CDR3 bases are TGTGCCAGCAGCTTGGCTCTGGGCGAGCAGTACTTC. Its translation is CASSLALGEQYF. Full variable domain (rest looked up from reference TRBV5-5 and TRBJ2-7): DAGVTQSPTHLIKTRGQQVTLRCSPISGHKSVSWYQQVLGQGPQFIFQYYEKEERGRGNFPDRFSARQFPNYSSELNVNALLLGDSALYLCASSLALGEQYFGPGTRLTVT.

This clone was seen just once. This chain joins TRBV28 and TRBJ2-7; possibly TRBD2 for D (5 bases). The CDR3 is 13 residues long. V was trimmed by 2 bases and J by 5 bases, leaving 10 bases between them. Per germline, CDR1 MDHEN and CDR2 SYDVKM. This chain's CDR3 is CASSLEGRDEQYF. DNA for the CDR3: TGTGCCAGCAGTTTAGAGGGTCGGGACGAGCAGTACTTC.

The gene calls are TRBV20-1 and TRBJ1-1; tentative D call: TRBD1 (5 bases). The length of the CDR3 is 11 residues. V was shortened by 7 bases and J by 4 bases, with 10 bases between the two germline ends. Per the germline V gene, CDR1 is DFQATT and CDR2 is SNEGSKA (reference sequence). CDR3 sequence (DNA): TGCAGTGGGGAAAGGGGCACTGAAGCTTTCTTT. Amino acid sequence: CSGERGTEAFF.

The chain combines TRBV2 with TRBJ1-2; perhaps TRBD1 as D (5 bases). The length of the CDR3 is 16 residues. Germline V gene lookup returns CDR1 SNHLY and CDR2 FYNNEI. V gave up 5 bases and J gave up 0 bases, with 16 bases separating them. Here the CDR3 reads CASSTWDGPTNYGYTF. CDR3 in DNA: TGTGCCAGCAGTACTTGGGACGGACCTACTAACTATGGCTACACCTTC.

This chain links TRBV5-1 with TRBJ2-1, with D perhaps matching TRBD2 (6 bases). The CDR3 spans 16 residues. V lost 1 base, J lost 8 bases, and 19 bases lay in between. Germline V lookup: CDR1 SGHRS, CDR2 YFSETQ. The CDR3 sequence is CASSLSPGLKVDEQFF. Written as DNA, the CDR3 is TGCGCCAGCAGCTTGTCGCCGGGACTGAAGGTCGATGAGCAGTTCTTC. The entire variable domain, with the rest obtained from reference TRBV5-1 and TRBJ2-1, is as follows: KAGVTQTPRYLIKTRGQQVTLSCSPISGHRSVSWYQQTPGQGLQFLFEYFSETQRNKGNFPGRFSGRQFSNSRSEMNVSTLELGDSALYLCASSLSPGLKVDEQFFGPGTRLTVL.

V and J are TRBV7-7 and TRBJ2-3; D not resolved. The V end was cut by 0 bases, the J end by 5 bases, with 9 bases between. Per the germline V gene, CDR1 is SSHAT and CDR2 is FNYEAQ (reference sequence). The CDR3 runs 14 residues. CDR3 residues: CASSLALEGDTQYF. In nucleotides, the CDR3 is TGTGCCAGCAGCTTAGCGCTAGAAGGAGATACGCAGTATTTT.

This rearrangement joins TRBV7-2 to TRBJ2-2; D remains unclear. Germline assignment: CDR1 SGHTA and CDR2 FQGNSA. CDR3 size: 14 residues. Trimming stripped 5 bases from V and 1 base from J, with 8 bases between. The CDR3 here is CASSPWRNTGELFF. The CDR3 DNA sequence: TGTGCCAGCAGCCCGTGGAGGAACACCGGGGAGCTGTTTTTT.

This rearrangement joins TRBV3-1 (or the pseudogene TRBV3-2) to TRBJ2-7; TRBD1 aligns across 8 bases. Germline CDR1 LGHDT, CDR2 YNNKEL (reference sequence). The J segment lost 1 base and the V segment lost 2 bases, leaving 4 bases of the junction unmatched. CDR3 length equals 15 residues. The CDR3: CASSQTGGRSYEQYF. Written as DNA, the CDR3 is TGTGCCAGCAGCCAAACAGGGGGGAGATCCTACGAGCAGTACTTC.

The V call is TRBV9, the J call TRBJ2-3; TRBD1 matches at 8 bases. With V trimmed by 0 bases and J by 4 bases, 1 base remained unmatched. Germline lookup yields CDR1 SGDLS and CDR2 YYNGEE. The CDR3 loop spans 14 amino acids. CDR3 coding DNA: TGTGCCAGCAGCGTAGCAGGGGGCTCAGATACGCAGTATTTT. This codes for CASSVAGGSDTQYF. The full variable domain, its missing parts supplied by reference TRBV9 and TRBJ2-3, is DSGVTQTPKHLITATGQRVTLRCSPRSGDLSVYWYQQSLDQGLQFLIQYYNGEERAKGNILERFSAQQFPDLHSELNLSSLELGDSALYFCASSVAGGSDTQYFGPGTRLTVL.

The chain couples TRBV27 to TRBJ2-5; D is possibly TRBD1 or TRBD2 (5 bases each). Trimming cost V 8 bases and J 7 bases, with 20 bases left between them. The CDR3 contains 14 residues. Germline V CDR1 and CDR2: MNHEY, SMNVEV (reference sequence). The CDR3 loop is CASGPGAPLATQYF. The DNA for the CDR3 is TGTGCCAGCGGACCCGGGGCCCCGTTAGCGACCCAGTACTTC.

The rearrangement uses TRBV28 and TRBJ2-7; D call uncertain. With 7 bases removed from V and 7 bases from J, the gap between germline ends came to 14 bases. CDR1 is MDHEN and CDR2 is SYDVKM in the germline V gene. The CDR3 runs 12 residues. The CDR3 bases are TGTGCCAGCACCCGACGACTTGGTGAGCAGTACTTC. Its protein is CASTRRLGEQYF.

This clone has a handful of counts. The V gene is TRBV6-5, the J gene TRBJ1-6; 9 nucleotides agree with TRBD1. This CDR3 is built from 13 residues. Germline CDR1 MNHEY, CDR2 SVGAGI. The junction had 3 bases not matched to a gene; V was cut back by 7 bases and J by 8 bases. The CDR3 loop reads CASKRTGDSPLHF. In DNA form, the CDR3 reads TGTGCCAGCAAAAGGACAGGGGATTCACCCCTCCACTTT.

The rearrangement links TRBV29-1 to TRBJ1-5, with 9 bases lining up with TRBD1. The trim removed 4 bases at V and 9 bases at J, leaving 4 bases unmatched. The germline V gene has CDR1 SQVTM and CDR2 ANQGSEA. This CDR3 spans 12 amino acids. CDR3 sequence: CSVGDRELPQHF. For the CDR3, the DNA is TGCAGCGTTGGGGACAGGGAACTGCCCCAGCATTTT. The whole variable domain, filled in from reference TRBV29-1 and TRBJ1-5, reads SAVISQKPSRDICQRGTSLTIQCQVDSQVTMMFWYRQQPGQSLTLIATANQGSEATYESGFVIDKFPISRPNLTFSTLTVSNMSPEDSSIYLCSVGDRELPQHFGDGTRLSIL.

The rearrangement uses TRBV9 and TRBJ1-1; D unresolved. This CDR3 spans 13 amino acids. Deletions cut 4 bases from V and 0 bases from J, with 7 bases between. The germline V gene has CDR1 SGDLS and CDR2 YYNGEE. The CDR3 bases are TGTGCCAGCAGCCCCCAGTTGAACACTGAAGCTTTCTTT. As protein: CASSPQLNTEAFF.

J is TRBJ1-4 and V is TRBV15; the match to TRBD1 covers 9 bases. CDR1 and CDR2 from the germline V gene are LNHNV and YYDKDF (reference sequence). CDR3 length: 15 amino acids. Trimming took 8 bases from V and 4 from J; bases not matched to a gene: 8. CDR3 bases: TGTGCCACCCCTGGCGGGACAGGGTATAATGAAAAACTGTTTTTT. Amino acids: CATPGGTGYNEKLFF.

As for this clone: Other DNA sequences within the sample encode an identical CDR3. V and J are TRBV19 and TRBJ1-5, with a weak D call TRBD1 (5 bases). CDR1 and CDR2 from the germline V gene are LNHDA and SQIVND (reference sequence). This CDR3 has 12 residues. V lost 4 bases and J lost 5, with 6 bases in between. In DNA, the CDR3 is TGTGCCAGTAGTAGGGGCGATCAGCCCCAGCATTTT. It translates to CASSRGDQPQHF.

The rearrangement links TRBV18 to TRBJ1-5; maybe TRBD1 (6 bases). The germline V and J ends were trimmed by 3 bases and 6 bases, with 15 bases remaining between them. Germline-derived CDR1 and CDR2 are KGHSH and LQKENI. The length of the CDR3 is 15 residues. The CDR3 here is CASSPSGGQGQPQHF. The CDR3 DNA sequence: TGTGCCAGCTCACCGAGCGGGGGGCAGGGTCAGCCCCAGCATTTT.

Concerning this clone itself: In the same sample, other DNA sequences code for this CDR3. The genes are TRBV28 and TRBJ1-2; 9 positions match TRBD1. The germline CDR1 and CDR2 sequences are MDHEN and SYDVKM. Trimming removed 6 bases from V and 2 bases from J; junction bases left unmatched: 4. The CDR3 totals 14 residues. The CDR3 here is CASSPGTGNYGYTF. The CDR3 bases are TGTGCCAGCAGCCCAGGGACAGGGAACTATGGCTACACCTTC.